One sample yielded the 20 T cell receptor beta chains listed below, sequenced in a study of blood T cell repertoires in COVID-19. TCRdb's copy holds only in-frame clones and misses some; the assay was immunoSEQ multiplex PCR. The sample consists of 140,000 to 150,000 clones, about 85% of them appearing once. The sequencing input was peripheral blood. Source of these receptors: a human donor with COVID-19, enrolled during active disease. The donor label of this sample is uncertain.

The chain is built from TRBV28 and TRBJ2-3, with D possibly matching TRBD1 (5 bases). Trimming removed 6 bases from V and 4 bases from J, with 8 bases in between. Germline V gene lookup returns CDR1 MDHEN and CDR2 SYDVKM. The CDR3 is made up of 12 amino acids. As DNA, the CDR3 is TGTGCCAGCAGGGGGCTCGCAGATACGCAGTATTTT. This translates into CASRGLADTQYF.

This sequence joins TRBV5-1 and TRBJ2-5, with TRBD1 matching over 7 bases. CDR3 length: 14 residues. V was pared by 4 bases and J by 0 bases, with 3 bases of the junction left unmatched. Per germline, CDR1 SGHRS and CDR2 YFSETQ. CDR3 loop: CASSIQGYQETQYF. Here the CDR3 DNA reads TGCGCCAGCAGCATACAGGGGTACCAAGAGACCCAGTACTTC.

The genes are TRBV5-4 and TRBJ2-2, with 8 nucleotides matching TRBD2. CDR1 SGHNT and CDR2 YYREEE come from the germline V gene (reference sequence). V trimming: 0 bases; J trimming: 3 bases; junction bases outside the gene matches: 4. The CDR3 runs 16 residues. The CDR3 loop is CASSLGAGEYTGELFF. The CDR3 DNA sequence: TGTGCCAGCAGCTTGGGAGCGGGGGAGTACACCGGGGAGCTGTTTTTT.

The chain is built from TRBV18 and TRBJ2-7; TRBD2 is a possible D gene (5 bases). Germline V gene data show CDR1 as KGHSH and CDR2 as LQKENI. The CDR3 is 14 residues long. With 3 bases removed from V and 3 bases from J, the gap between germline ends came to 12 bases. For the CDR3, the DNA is TGTGCCAGCTCACCTACCGGACTTTTCTACGAGCAGTACTTC. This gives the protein CASSPTGLFYEQYF.

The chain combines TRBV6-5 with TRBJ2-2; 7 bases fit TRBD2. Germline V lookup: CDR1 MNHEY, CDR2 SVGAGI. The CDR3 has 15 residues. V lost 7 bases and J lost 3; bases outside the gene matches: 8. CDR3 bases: TGTGCCAGCACCAGGTGGGGGGGGGACACCGGGGAGCTGTTTTTT. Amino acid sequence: CASTRWGGDTGELFF.

CDR3 in DNA: TGTGCCAGCAGCGCGGGTCTGGAGGGCAGGGAGCTGTTTTTT. It specifies CASSAGLEGRELFF. The chain uses TRBV7-6 and TRBJ2-2; possibly TRBD2 for D (6 bases). Trimming cost V 5 bases and J 9 bases, with 16 bases left between them. The germline V gene encodes CDR1 SGHVS and CDR2 FNYEAQ. This CDR3 is built from 14 residues.

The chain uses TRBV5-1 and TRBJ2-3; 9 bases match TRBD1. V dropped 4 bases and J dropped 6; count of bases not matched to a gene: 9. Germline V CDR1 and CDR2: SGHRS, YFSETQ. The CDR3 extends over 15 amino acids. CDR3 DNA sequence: TGCGCCAGCAGCAGTTGGACAGGGGATAGGGATACGCAGTATTTT. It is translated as CASSSWTGDRDTQYF.

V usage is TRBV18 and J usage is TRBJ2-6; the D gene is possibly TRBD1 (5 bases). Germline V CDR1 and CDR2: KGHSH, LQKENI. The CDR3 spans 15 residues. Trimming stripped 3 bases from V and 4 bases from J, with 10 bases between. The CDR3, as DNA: TGTGCCAGCTCACCCCCCAGGGCCGGGGCCAACGTCCTGACTTTC. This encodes CASSPPRAGANVLTF.

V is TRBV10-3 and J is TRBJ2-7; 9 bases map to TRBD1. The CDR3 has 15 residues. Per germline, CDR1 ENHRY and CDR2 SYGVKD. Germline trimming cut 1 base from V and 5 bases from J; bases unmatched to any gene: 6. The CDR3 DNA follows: TGTGCCATCAGTGAGTGGACAGGGGTGAAGAACGAGCAGTACTTC. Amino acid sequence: CAISEWTGVKNEQYF.

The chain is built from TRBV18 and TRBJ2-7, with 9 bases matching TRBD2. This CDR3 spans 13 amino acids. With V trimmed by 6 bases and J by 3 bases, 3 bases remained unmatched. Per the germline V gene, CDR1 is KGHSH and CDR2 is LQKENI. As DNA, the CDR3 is TGTGCCAGCTCGGGACTAGCCAACTACGAGCAGTACTTC. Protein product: CASSGLANYEQYF.

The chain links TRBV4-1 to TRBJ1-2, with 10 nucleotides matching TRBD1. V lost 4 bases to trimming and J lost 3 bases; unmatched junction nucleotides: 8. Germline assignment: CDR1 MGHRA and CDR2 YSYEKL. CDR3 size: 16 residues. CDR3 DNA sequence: TGCGCCAGCAGCCGCACCGGACAGGGGGAAGACTATGGCTACACCTTC. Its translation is CASSRTGQGEDYGYTF.

CDR3 in amino acids: CASSSPHRGMNTEAFF. The CDR3 DNA reads TGTGCCAGTAGTAGCCCGCACAGGGGGATGAACACTGAAGCTTTCTTT. This chain links TRBV19 with TRBJ1-1; 8 nucleotides match TRBD1. The CDR3 has 16 residues. CDR1 is LNHDA, CDR2 SQIVND, per germline (reference sequence). Germline trimming cut 4 bases from V and 0 bases from J; bases unmatched to any gene: 7.

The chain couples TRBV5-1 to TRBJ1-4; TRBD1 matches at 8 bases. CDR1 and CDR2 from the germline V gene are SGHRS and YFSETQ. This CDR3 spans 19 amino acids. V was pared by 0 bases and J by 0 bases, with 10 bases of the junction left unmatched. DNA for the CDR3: TGCGCCAGCAGCTTGGTAAACAGGGACAGGAGTGCAACTAATGAAAAACTGTTTTTT. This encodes CASSLVNRDRSATNEKLFF.

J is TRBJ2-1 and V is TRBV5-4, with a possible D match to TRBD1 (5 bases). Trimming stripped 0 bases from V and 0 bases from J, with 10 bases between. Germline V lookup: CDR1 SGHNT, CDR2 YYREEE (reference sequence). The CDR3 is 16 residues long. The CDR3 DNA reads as TGTGCCAGCAGCTTGGGACAGCAGAGCTCCTACAATGAGCAGTTCTTC. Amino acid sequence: CASSLGQQSSYNEQFF.

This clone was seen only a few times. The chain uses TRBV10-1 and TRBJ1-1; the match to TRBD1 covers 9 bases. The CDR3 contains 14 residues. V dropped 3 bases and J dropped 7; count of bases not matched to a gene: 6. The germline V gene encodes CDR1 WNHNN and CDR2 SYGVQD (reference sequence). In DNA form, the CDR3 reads TGCGCCAGCAGTGACTACAGGGGGCAGGATGAAGCTTTCTTT. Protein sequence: CASSDYRGQDEAFF.

The CDR3 region has the DNA TGTGCCACCAGTGATTCCGGGACCGGGGGTGAAAAACTGTTTTTT. It codes for CATSDSGTGGEKLFF. The chain carries TRBV24-1 and TRBJ1-4; possibly TRBD1 for D (5 bases). This CDR3 region has 15 residues. Trimming shortened V by 2 bases and J by 7 bases, and 13 bases separated the two germline ends. Germline V gene sequence: CDR1 KGHDR, CDR2 SFDVKD.

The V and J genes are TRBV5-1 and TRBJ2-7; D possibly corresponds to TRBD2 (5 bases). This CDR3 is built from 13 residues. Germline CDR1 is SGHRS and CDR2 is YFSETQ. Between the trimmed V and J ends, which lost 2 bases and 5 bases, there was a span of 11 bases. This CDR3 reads CASSFGEEDEQYF. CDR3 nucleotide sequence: TGCGCCAGCAGCTTCGGAGAGGAGGACGAGCAGTACTTC.

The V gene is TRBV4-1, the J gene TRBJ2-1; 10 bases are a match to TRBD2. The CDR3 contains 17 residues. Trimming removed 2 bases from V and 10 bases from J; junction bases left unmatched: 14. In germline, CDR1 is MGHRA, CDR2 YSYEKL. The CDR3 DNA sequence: TGCGCCAGCAGCCAATCGCCCCTAGCGGGGGCGGGGAGCGAGCAGTTCTTC. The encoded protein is CASSQSPLAGAGSEQFF.

The CDR3 nucleotides read TGTGCCATCAGTGAGTCTTCAGGGGACTACGAGCAGTACTTC. This gives the protein CAISESSGDYEQYF. The J gene is TRBJ2-7, the V gene TRBV10-3, with D perhaps matching TRBD1 (6 bases). This CDR3 region has 14 residues. V lost 0 bases, J lost 3 bases, and 9 bases lay in between. CDR1 and CDR2 from the germline V gene are ENHRY and SYGVKD.

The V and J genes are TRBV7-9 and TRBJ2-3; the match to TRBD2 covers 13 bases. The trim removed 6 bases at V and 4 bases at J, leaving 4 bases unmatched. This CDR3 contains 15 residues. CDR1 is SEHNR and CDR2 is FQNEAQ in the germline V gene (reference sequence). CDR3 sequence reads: CASSQLAGGADTQYF. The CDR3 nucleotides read TGTGCCAGCAGTCAACTAGCGGGGGGGGCAGATACGCAGTATTTT.